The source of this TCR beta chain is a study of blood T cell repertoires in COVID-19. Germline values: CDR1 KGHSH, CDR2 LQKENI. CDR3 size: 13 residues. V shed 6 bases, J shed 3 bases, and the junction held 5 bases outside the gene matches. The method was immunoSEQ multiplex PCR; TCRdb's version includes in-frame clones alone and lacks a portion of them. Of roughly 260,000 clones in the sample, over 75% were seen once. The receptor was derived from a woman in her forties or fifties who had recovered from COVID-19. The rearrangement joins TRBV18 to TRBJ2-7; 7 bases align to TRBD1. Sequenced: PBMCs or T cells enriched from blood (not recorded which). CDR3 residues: CASSLDRVYEQYF. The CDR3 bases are TGTGCCAGCTCCCTTGACAGGGTCTACGAGCAGTACTTC.